One T cell receptor (beta chain) is described in this entry. Its matching antigen is unknown. Every one of the patients relapsed after autologous stem cell transplantation (brentuximab vedotin exposure was variable). The data were obtained in a study of PD-1 blockade in classical Hodgkin lymphoma. Sequencing used immunoSEQ multiplex PCR; TCRdb keeps in-frame clones, though not all of them. The sample carries around 19,000 clones, roughly 88% recorded once. Whole-study findings and limits: Why repertoires differed is undefined; disease activity or prior therapy possibly contributed. For complete responders, baseline diversity was comparable to that of newly diagnosed patients.

The source of this sequence is a human donor with classical Hodgkin lymphoma. Material: peripheral blood mononuclear cells (PBMCs), obtained before the second cycle of nivolumab.

The DNA for the CDR3 is TGTGCCAGCAGCTTGAGGGCGGCTAATGAAAAACTGTTTTTT. It is translated as CASSLRAANEKLFF. The chain has TRBV7-9 and TRBJ1-4; D is uncertain. Germline V gene data show CDR1 as SEHNR and CDR2 as FQNEAQ (reference sequence). V lost 3 bases, J lost 3 bases, and 8 bases lay in between. The CDR3 has 14 amino acids.